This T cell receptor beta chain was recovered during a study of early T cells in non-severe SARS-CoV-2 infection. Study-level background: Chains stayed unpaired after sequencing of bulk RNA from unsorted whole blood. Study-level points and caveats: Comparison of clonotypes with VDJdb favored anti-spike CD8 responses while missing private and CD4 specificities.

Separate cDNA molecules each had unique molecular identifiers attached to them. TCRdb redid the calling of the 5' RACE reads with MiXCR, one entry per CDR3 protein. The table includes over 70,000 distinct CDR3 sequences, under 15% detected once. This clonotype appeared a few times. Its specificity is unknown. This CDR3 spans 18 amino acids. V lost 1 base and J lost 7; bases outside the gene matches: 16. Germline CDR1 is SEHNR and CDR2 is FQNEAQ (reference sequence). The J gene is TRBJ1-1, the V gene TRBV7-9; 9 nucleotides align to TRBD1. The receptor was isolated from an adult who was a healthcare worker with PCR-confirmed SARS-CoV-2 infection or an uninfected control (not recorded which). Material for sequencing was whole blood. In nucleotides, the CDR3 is TGTGCCAGCAGCTTAGAGTGTTGGACAGGGGACTGCCGGGGTGAAGCTTTCTTT. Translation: CASSLECWTGDCRGEAFF. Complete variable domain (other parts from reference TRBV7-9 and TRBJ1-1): DTGVSQNPRHKITKRGQNVTFRCDPISEHNRLYWYRQTLGQGPEFLTYFQNEAQLEKSRLLSDRFSAERPKGSFSTLEIQRTEQGDSAMYLCASSLECWTGDCRGEAFFGQGTRLTVV.